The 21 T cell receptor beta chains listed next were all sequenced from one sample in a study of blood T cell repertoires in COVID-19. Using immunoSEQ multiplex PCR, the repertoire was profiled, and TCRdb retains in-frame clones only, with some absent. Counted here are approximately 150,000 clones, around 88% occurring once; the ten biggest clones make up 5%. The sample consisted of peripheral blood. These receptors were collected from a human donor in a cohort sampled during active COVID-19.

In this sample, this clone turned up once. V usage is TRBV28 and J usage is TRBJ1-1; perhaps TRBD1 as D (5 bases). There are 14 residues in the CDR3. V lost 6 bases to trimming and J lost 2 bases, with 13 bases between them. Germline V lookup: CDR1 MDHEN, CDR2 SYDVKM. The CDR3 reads CASRLGHLNTEAFF. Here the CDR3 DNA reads TGTGCCAGCAGATTAGGACACCTTAACACTGAAGCTTTCTTT.

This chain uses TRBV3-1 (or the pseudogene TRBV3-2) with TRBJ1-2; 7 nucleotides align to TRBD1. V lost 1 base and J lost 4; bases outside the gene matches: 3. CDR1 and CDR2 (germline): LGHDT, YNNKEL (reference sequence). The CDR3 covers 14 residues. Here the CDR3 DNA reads TGTGCCAGCAGCCAAGGACAGGGCCGCTATGGCTACACCTTC. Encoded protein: CASSQGQGRYGYTF.

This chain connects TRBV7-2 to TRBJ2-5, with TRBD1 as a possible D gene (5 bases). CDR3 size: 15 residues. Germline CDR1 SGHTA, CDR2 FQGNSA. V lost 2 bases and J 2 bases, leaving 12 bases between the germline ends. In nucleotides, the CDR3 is TGTGCCAGCAGCTTATCGGACATTTTACAAGAGACCCAGTACTTC. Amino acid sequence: CASSLSDILQETQYF.

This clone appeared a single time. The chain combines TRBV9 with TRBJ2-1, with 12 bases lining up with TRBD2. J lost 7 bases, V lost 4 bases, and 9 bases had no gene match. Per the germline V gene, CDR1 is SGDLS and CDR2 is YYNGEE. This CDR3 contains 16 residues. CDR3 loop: CASSFPTSGGGNEQFF. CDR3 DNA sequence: TGTGCCAGCAGCTTCCCGACTAGCGGGGGAGGTAATGAGCAGTTCTTC.

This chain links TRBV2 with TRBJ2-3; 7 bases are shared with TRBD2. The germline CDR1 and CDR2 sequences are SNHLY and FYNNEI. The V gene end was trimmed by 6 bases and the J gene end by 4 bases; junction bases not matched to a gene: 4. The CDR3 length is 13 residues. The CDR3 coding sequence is TGTGCCAGCAGAGATACTAGCGCAGATACGCAGTATTTT. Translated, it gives CASRDTSADTQYF.

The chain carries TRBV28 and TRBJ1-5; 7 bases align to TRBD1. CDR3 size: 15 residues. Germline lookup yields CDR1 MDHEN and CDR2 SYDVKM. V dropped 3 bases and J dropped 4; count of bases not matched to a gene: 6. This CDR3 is CASSFSQGVNQPQHF. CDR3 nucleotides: TGTGCCAGCAGTTTCTCGCAGGGGGTTAATCAGCCCCAGCATTTT.

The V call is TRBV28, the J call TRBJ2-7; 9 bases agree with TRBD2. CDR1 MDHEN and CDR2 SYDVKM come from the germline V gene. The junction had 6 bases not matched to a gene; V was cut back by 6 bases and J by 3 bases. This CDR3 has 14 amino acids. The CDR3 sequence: CASRIAGEIYEQYF. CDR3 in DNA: TGTGCCAGCAGAATAGCGGGAGAGATCTACGAGCAGTACTTC. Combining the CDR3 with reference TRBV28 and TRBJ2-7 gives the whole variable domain DVKVTQSSRYLVKRTGEKVFLECVQDMDHENMFWYRQDPGLGLRLIYFSYDVKMKEKGDIPEGYSVSREKKERFSLILESASTNQTSMYLCASRIAGEIYEQYFGPGTRLTVT.

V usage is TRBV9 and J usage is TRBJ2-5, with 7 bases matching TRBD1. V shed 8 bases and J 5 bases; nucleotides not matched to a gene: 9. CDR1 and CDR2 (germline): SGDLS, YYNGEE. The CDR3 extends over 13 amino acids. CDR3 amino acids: CASTTGVGETQYF. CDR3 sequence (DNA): TGTGCCAGTACTACAGGGGTGGGGGAGACCCAGTACTTC.

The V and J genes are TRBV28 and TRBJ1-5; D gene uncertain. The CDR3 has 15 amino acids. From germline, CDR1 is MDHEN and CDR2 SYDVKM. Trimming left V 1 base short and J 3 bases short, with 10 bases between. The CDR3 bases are TGTGCCAGCAGTTTATCGGGAGGGATCAATCAGCCCCAGCATTTT. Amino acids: CASSLSGGINQPQHF.

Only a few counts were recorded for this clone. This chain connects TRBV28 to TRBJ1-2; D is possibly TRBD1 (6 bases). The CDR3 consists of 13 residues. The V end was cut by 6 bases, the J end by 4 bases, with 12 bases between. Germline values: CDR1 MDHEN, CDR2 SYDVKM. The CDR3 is CASRQTGSYGYTF. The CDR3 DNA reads TGTGCCAGCAGACAGACAGGATCCTATGGCTACACCTTC.

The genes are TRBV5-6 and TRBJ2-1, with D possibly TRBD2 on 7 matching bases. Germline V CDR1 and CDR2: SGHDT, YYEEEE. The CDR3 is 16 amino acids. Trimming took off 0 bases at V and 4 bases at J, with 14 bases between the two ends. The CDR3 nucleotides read TGTGCCAGCAGCTTGGTTCGGGGGGCCCTTTACAATGAGCAGTTCTTC. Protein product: CASSLVRGALYNEQFF.

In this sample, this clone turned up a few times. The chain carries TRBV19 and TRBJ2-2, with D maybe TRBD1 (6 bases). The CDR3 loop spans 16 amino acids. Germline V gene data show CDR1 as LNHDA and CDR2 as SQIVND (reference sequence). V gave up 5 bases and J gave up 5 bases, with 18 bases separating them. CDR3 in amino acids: CASSPRTAMGTGELFF. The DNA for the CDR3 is TGTGCCAGTAGTCCCAGGACAGCCATGGGAACCGGGGAGCTGTTTTTT. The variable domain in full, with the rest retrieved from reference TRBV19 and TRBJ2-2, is DGGITQSPKYLFRKEGQNVTLSCEQNLNHDAMYWYRQDPGQGLRLIYYSQIVNDFQKGDIAEGYSVSREKKESFPLTVTSAQKNPTAFYLCASSPRTAMGTGELFFGEGSRLTVL.

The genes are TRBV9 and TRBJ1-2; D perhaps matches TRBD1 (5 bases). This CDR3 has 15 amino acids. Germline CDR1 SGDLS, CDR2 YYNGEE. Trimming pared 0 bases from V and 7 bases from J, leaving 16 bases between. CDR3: CASSVARSGGSGYTF. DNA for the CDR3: TGTGCCAGCAGCGTAGCTAGGAGTGGGGGGTCTGGCTACACCTTC.

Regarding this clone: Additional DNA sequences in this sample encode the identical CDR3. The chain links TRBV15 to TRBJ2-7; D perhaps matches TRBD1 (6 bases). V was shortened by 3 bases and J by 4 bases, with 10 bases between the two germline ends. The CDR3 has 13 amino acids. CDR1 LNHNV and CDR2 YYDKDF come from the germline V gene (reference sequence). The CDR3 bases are TGTGCCACCAGCAGGCGTACAGGGTACGAGCAGTACTTC. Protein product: CATSRRTGYEQYF.

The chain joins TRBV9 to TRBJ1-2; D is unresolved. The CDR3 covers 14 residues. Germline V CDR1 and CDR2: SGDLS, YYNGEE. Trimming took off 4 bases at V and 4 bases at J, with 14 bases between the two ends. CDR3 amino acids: CASSPLRTAYGYTF. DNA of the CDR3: TGTGCCAGCAGCCCGTTAAGAACAGCCTATGGCTACACCTTC.

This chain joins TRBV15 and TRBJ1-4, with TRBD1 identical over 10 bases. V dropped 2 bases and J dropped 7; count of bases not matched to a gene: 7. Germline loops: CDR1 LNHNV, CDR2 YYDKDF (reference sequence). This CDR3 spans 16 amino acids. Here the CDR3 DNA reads TGTGCCACCAGCAGAAGAACGACAGGGGGCGGTGAAAAACTGTTTTTT. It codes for CATSRRTTGGGEKLFF.

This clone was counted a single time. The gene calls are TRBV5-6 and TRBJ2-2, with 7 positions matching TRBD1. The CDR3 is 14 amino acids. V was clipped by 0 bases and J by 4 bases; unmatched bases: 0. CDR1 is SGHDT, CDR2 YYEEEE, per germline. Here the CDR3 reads CASSLGQGTGELFF. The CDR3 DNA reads TGTGCCAGCAGCTTGGGACAGGGCACCGGGGAGCTGTTTTTT.

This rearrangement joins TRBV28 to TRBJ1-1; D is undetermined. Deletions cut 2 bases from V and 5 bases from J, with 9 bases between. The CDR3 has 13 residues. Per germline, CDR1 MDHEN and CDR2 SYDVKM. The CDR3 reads CASSLRRSTEAFF. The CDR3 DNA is TGTGCCAGCAGTTTAAGGAGGAGTACTGAAGCTTTCTTT.

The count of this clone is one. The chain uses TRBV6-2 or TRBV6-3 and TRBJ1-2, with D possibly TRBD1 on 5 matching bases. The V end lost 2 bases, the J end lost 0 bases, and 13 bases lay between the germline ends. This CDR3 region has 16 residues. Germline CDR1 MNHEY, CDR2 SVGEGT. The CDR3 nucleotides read TGTGCCAGCAGTTACCCCGGACACAGGACTAACTATGGCTACACCTTC. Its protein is CASSYPGHRTNYGYTF.

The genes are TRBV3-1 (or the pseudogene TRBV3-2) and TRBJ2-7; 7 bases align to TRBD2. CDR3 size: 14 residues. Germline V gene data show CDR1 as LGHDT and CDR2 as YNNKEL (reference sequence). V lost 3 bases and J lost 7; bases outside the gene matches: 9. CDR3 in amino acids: CASSQPLAAQEQYF. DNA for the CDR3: TGTGCCAGCAGCCAGCCCCTAGCGGCACAAGAGCAGTACTTC.

The CDR3 region is CASSLGDRKQFF. The CDR3 DNA reads TGTGCCAGCAGCTTAGGGGACAGAAAGCAGTTCTTC. V gene TRBV7-9 combines with J gene TRBJ2-1; 7 bases map to TRBD1. The junction had 2 bases not matched to a gene; V was cut back by 1 base and J by 11 bases. Germline-derived CDR1 and CDR2 are SEHNR and FQNEAQ (reference sequence). The CDR3 runs 12 residues. The full variable domain, with the rest looked up from reference TRBV7-9 and TRBJ2-1, is DTGVSQNPRHKITKRGQNVTFRCDPISEHNRLYWYRQTLGQGPEFLTYFQNEAQLEKSRLLSDRFSAERPKGSFSTLEIQRTEQGDSAMYLCASSLGDRKQFFGPGTRLTVL.